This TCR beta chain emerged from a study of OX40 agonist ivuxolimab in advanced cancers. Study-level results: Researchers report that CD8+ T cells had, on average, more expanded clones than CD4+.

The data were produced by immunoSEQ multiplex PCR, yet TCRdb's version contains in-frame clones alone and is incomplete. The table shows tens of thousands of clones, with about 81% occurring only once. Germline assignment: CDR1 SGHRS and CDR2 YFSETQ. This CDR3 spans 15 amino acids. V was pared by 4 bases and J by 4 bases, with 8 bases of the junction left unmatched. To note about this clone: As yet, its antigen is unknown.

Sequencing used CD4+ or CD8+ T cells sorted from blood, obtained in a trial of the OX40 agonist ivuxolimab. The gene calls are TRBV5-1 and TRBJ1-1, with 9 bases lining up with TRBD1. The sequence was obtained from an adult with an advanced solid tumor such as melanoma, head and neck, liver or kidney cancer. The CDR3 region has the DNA TGCGCCAGCAGCGGCAACAGGGGGCTGGGCACTGAAGCTTTCTTT. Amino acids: CASSGNRGLGTEAFF. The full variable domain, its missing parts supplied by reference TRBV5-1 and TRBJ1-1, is KAGVTQTPRYLIKTRGQQVTLSCSPISGHRSVSWYQQTPGQGLQFLFEYFSETQRNKGNFPGRFSGRQFSNSRSEMNVSTLELGDSALYLCASSGNRGLGTEAFFGQGTRLTVV.